Following are 16 T cell receptor beta chains from one sample sequenced in a study of blood T cells in healthy people across ages. A second PCR of 7 to 11 cycles used a sample-barcoded 5' primer and a J-beta primer mix. MiXCR, run by TCRdb on the 5' RACE reads, gives a single entry per CDR3 protein. Of 750,000 to 950,000 distinct CDR3 sequences in the sample, 25% to 30% were seen once. These data also formed part of another study, on T cells of mothers and their children.

Sequencing used blood. These receptors all stem from a woman in her forties in good health.

Many counts were recorded for this clonotype. V and J are TRBV20-1 and TRBJ2-5, with 9 bases lining up with TRBD2. The germline CDR1 and CDR2 sequences are DFQATT and SNEGSKA (reference sequence). The V and J ends lost 2 bases and 9 bases, in that order; junction bases with no gene match: 16. This CDR3 spans 16 amino acids. CDR3 region: CSARHLASGAWEAQYF. The CDR3 coding sequence is TGCAGTGCTAGACATTTAGCTAGCGGGGCCTGGGAGGCCCAGTACTTC.

The chain couples TRBV5-5 to TRBJ2-5, with 8 bases that match TRBD2. Germline assignment: CDR1 SGHKS and CDR2 YYEKEE (reference sequence). This CDR3 is 15 amino acids long. V shed 5 bases, J shed 0 bases, and the junction held 6 bases outside the gene matches. The DNA of the CDR3 is TGTGCCAGCAGTGGTGCGGGGGGACACCAAGAGACCCAGTACTTC. This sequence encodes CASSGAGGHQETQYF.

As for this clonotype: Likely a read error: the CDR3 ends without its conserved phenylalanine or tryptophan. The chain carries TRBV20-1 and TRBJ1-5, with unresolved D. There are 15 residues in the CDR3. The germline V gene has CDR1 DFQATT and CDR2 SNEGSKA (reference sequence). V shed 3 bases and J shed 5 bases, with 17 bases lying between them. The CDR3: CSASVRHRTDQPQHL. The CDR3 bases are TGCAGTGCTAGTGTCAGGCACCGAACCGATCAGCCCCAGCATTTG.

This clonotype was seen repeatedly, ten times or more. The CDR3 bases are TGTGCCAGCAGTGAGATTGGGGCTCAGCCCCAGCATTTT. It is translated as CASSEIGAQPQHF. The chain joins TRBV2 to TRBJ1-5; D is possibly TRBD1 (5 bases). Germline CDR1 SNHLY, CDR2 FYNNEI. This CDR3 has 13 amino acids. Trimming took 3 bases from V and 6 from J, leaving 9 bases between them.

This clonotype was observed a few times. The rearrangement joins TRBV7-8 to TRBJ1-4, with TRBD1 matching over 8 bases. The CDR3 covers 15 residues. The germline gives CDR1 SGHVS, CDR2 FQNEAQ. The V gene end was trimmed by 5 bases and the J gene end by 8 bases; junction bases not matched to a gene: 10. The DNA of the CDR3 is TGTGCCAGCAGCCCCGGGGGGACAGGCGGAGAAAAACTGTTTTTT. As protein: CASSPGGTGGEKLFF.

This clonotype was seen at least ten times. The chain joins TRBV29-1 to TRBJ2-1, with D perhaps matching TRBD1 (5 bases). There are 13 residues in the CDR3. Trimming took off 6 bases at V and 4 bases at J, with 13 bases between the two ends. Germline CDR1 SQVTM, CDR2 ANQGSEA. CDR3 sequence: CSVGSGIYNEQFF. As DNA, the CDR3 is TGCAGCGTGGGATCAGGGATTTACAATGAGCAGTTCTTC.

Points on this clonotype: With a much larger clone just one base away, this may be a read error. The chain links TRBV5-1 to TRBJ2-1; 7 bases are shared with TRBD1. Unmatched junction bases numbered 10, after V lost 4 bases and J lost 9 bases. The CDR3 loop spans 14 amino acids. CDR1 is SGHRS and CDR2 is YFSETQ in the germline V gene. CDR3 loop: CASSPTGPRAEQFF. In DNA form, the CDR3 reads TGCGCCAGCAGCCCGACAGGGCCCAGGGCTGAGCAGTTCTTC.

J is TRBJ2-1 and V is TRBV28; the D call may be TRBD1 or TRBD2 (5 bases each). The germline V and J ends were trimmed by 6 bases and 9 bases, with 9 bases remaining between them. Germline values: CDR1 MDHEN, CDR2 SYDVKM. The CDR3 spans 11 residues. The CDR3, as DNA: TGTGCCAGCAGCTCCGGGACTGAGCAGTTCTTC. Translation: CASSSGTEQFF. Filled out from reference TRBV28 and TRBJ2-1, the complete variable domain reads DVKVTQSSRYLVKRTGEKVFLECVQDMDHENMFWYRQDPGLGLRLIYFSYDVKMKEKGDIPEGYSVSREKKERFSLILESASTNQTSMYLCASSSGTEQFFGPGTRLTVL.

For this clonotype: One junction end disagrees with the germline gene, perhaps due to a read error. The chain combines TRBV5-1 with TRBJ2-7; 8 bases map to TRBD1. Germline assignment: CDR1 SGHRS and CDR2 YFSETQ. This CDR3 contains 15 residues. The DNA for the CDR3 is TGCGCCAGCAGCTACTTGGGACAGGACTCCTACGTGCAGTACTTC. Protein sequence: CASSYLGQDSYVQYF.

This clonotype was seen ten or more times. The chain joins TRBV11-2 to TRBJ2-7; D is undetermined. Trimming took 3 bases from V and 6 from J, leaving 9 bases between them. The CDR3 covers 12 residues. Looked up from germline, CDR1 is SGHAT and CDR2 is FQNNGV. This CDR3 is CASSFGVSEQYF. In DNA, the CDR3 is TGTGCCAGCAGCTTTGGGGTTAGCGAGCAGTACTTC.

This clonotype has ten or more counts. The CDR3 protein is CASSLTPWGGEYGYTF. CDR3 DNA: TGTGCCAGCAGCCTTACGCCGTGGGGGGGCGAGTATGGCTACACCTTC. This chain joins TRBV12-3 or TRBV12-4 and TRBJ1-2; possibly TRBD1 for D (6 bases). This CDR3 contains 16 residues. Trimming pared 6 bases from V and 5 bases from J, leaving 22 bases between.

This clonotype was counted a few times. This may stem from a read error, because a much larger clone lies one nucleotide away. V usage is TRBV7-7 and J usage is TRBJ2-1, with TRBD1 identical over 8 bases. The length of the CDR3 is 13 residues. Germline lookup yields CDR1 SSHAT and CDR2 FNYEAQ (reference sequence). The CDR3: CASSSNRGDEQFF. CDR3 in DNA: TGTGCTAGCAGCTCCAACAGGGGGGATGAGCAGTTCTTC.

This clonotype was recorded at least ten times. The genes are TRBV28 and TRBJ2-7; TRBD2 matches at 11 bases. V shed 5 bases and J 2 bases; nucleotides not matched to a gene: 8. CDR1 and CDR2 from the germline V gene are MDHEN and SYDVKM. The CDR3 runs 16 residues. Here the CDR3 DNA reads TGTGCCAGCAGTCCCCCGGGACTAGCGGTCACCTACGAGCAGTACTTC. Translating gives CASSPPGLAVTYEQYF.

CDR3 loop: CASSPGSALYEQYF. Here the CDR3 DNA reads TGTGCCAGCAGTCCGGGCTCTGCGCTCTACGAGCAGTACTTC. The chain is built from TRBV27 and TRBJ2-7; D remains unclear. Germline-derived CDR1 and CDR2 are MNHEY and SMNVEV (reference sequence). Trimming removed 5 bases from V and 3 bases from J, with 14 bases in between. The length of the CDR3 is 14 residues.

This chain links TRBV5-5 with TRBJ1-5; possible D gene TRBD1, 5 bases. The V and J ends lost 0 bases and 7 bases respectively, with 17 bases between them. Per germline, CDR1 SGHKS and CDR2 YYEKEE (reference sequence). The CDR3 spans 16 residues. CDR3 loop: CASSLDTARWGQPQHF. The CDR3 coding sequence is TGTGCCAGCAGCTTGGACACAGCAAGATGGGGCCAGCCCCAGCATTTT.

The chain has TRBV5-8 and TRBJ2-1, with D tentatively TRBD2 (6 bases). This CDR3 has 14 residues. Germline V gives CDR1 SGHTS, CDR2 YDEGEE. Trimming left V 0 bases short and J 4 bases short, with 8 bases between. Written as DNA, the CDR3 is TGTGCCAGCAGCTTGGTGGAGGGATACAATGAGCAGTTCTTC. Translation gives CASSLVEGYNEQFF.